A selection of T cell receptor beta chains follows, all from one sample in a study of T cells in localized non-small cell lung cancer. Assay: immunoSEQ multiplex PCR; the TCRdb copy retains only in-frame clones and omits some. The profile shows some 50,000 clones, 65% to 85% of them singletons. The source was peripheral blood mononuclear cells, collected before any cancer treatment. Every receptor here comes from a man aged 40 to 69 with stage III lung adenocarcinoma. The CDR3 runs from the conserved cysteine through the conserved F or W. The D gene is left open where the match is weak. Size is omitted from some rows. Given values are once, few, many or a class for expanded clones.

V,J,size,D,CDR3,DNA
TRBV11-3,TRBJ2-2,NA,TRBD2,CASSPGGSGINTGELFF,TGTGCCAGCAGCCCGGGGGGTAGCGGGATTAACACCGGGGAGCTGTTTTTT
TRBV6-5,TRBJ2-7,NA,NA,CASGGQTVYEQYF,TGTGCCAGCGGGGGCCAGACTGTCTACGAGCAGTACTTC
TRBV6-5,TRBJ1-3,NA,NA,CASSYSAGNTIYF,TGTGCCAGCAGTTACTCCGCTGGAAACACCATATATTTT
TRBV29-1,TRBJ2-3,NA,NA,CSVEEGAAHTQYF,TGCAGCGTTGAAGAGGGGGCTGCTCATACGCAGTATTTT
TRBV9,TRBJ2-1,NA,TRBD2,CASSTSSGAYNEQFF,TGTGCCAGCAGCACCTCTAGCGGGGCCTACAATGAGCAGTTCTTC
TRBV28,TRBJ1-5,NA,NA,CASSLEDQPQHF,TGTGCCAGCAGTTTAGAGGATCAGCCCCAGCATTTT
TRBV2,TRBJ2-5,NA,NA,CASRGPGEETQYF,TGTGCCAGCAGAGGCCCGGGAGAAGAGACCCAGTACTTC
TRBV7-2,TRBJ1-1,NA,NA,CASSLAGVMNTEAFF,TGTGCCAGCAGCTTAGCCGGGGTTATGAACACTGAAGCTTTCTTT
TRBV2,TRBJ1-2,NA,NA,CASSLERGGRGYTF,TGTGCCAGCAGCCTCGAGCGGGGGGGTCGCGGCTACACCTTC
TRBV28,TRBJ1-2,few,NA,CATVPSSNYGYTF,TGTGCCACCGTCCCAAGCTCTAACTATGGCTACACCTTC
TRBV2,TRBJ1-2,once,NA,CASPPPNYGYTF,TGTGCCAGTCCCCCGCCTAACTATGGCTACACCTTC
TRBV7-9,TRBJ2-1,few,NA,CASSLEEISYNEQFF,TGTGCCAGCAGCTTGGAAGAAATCTCCTACAATGAGCAGTTCTTC
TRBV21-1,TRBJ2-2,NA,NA,CAAVGTSGQPNTGELFF,TGTGCCGCGGTAGGGACTAGCGGGCAGCCGAACACCGGGGAGCTGTTTTTT
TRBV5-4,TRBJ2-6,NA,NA,CASSFYPTSGANVLTF,TGTGCCAGCAGCTTCTATCCAACCTCTGGGGCCAACGTCCTGACTTTC
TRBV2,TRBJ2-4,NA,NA,CASSEAWGYQGNIQYF,TGTGCCAGCAGTGAAGCCTGGGGGTACCAAGGAAACATTCAGTACTTC
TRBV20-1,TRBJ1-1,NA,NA,CSARPQAEAFF,TGCAGTGCTAGACCGCAAGCCGAAGCTTTCTTT
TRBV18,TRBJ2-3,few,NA,CASSPQAGGTDTQYF,TGTGCCAGCTCACCACAAGCAGGGGGCACAGATACGCAGTATTTT
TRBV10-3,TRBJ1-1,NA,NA,CAISYSGGDAEAFF,TGTGCCATCAGCTATTCGGGGGGAGACGCTGAAGCTTTCTTT
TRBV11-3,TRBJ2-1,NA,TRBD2,CASSLGPAGVNEQFF,TGTGCCAGCAGCTTAGGTCCAGCGGGGGTCAATGAGCAGTTCTTC
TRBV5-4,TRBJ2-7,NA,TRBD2,CASSPATSGPYEQYF,TGTGCCAGCAGCCCGGCGACTAGCGGGCCATACGAGCAGTACTTC
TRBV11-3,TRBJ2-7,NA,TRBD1,CASSPGGTGGDEQYF,TGTGCCAGCAGCCCCGGGGGGACAGGGGGCGACGAGCAGTACTTC
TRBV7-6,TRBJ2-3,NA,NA,CASSLGADTQYF,TGTGCCAGCAGCTTAGGGGCAGATACGCAGTATTTT
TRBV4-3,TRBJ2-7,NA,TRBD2,CASSQDLTSGSSYEQYF,TGCGCCAGCAGCCAAGACCTTACTAGCGGTAGCTCCTACGAGCAGTACTTC